This is a list of T cell receptor beta chains from one sample in a study of control samples from healthy donors and cancer patients. Here immunoSEQ multiplex PCR was the method, and the copy in TCRdb shows in-frame clones only, minus some. The sample records 70,000 to 75,000 clones, over 85% being singletons. The sample taken for sequencing was PBMCs. The receptors derive from a man aged 60 to 75 with lung cancer. Each CDR3 is given with its conserved first and last residue. D genes are given only for firm matches. Clone size, where shown, is once, few, many, or a class for clones that have expanded.

V gene,clone size,J gene,D gene,CDR3 protein,CDR3 DNA
TRBV7-2,NA,TRBJ2-3,NA,CASSLPTTDTQYF,TGTGCCAGCAGCTTGCCAACGACAGATACGCAGTATTTT
TRBV5-1,NA,TRBJ1-1,TRBD1,CASSLHRGGTEAFF,TGCGCCAGCAGCTTGCACAGGGGAGGGACTGAAGCTTTCTTT
TRBV6-5,NA,TRBJ1-1,TRBD1,CASSYSIGTVNTEAFF,TGTGCCAGCAGTTACTCGATTGGGACAGTGAACACTGAAGCTTTCTTT
TRBV11-3,NA,TRBJ1-5,NA,CASSLDFLQPQHF,TGTGCCAGCAGCTTAGATTTCTTACAGCCCCAGCATTTT
TRBV14,NA,TRBJ1-1,NA,CASKQDMNTEAFF,TGTGCCAGTAAACAGGACATGAACACTGAAGCTTTCTTT
TRBV5-1,NA,TRBJ2-5,TRBD1,CASSLAGTGGETQYF,TGCGCCAGCAGCTTGGCCGGGACAGGCGGGGAGACCCAGTACTTC
TRBV3-1/TRBV3-2,NA,TRBJ2-3,NA,CASRQGAEDTDTQYF,TGTGCCAGCAGACAAGGGGCGGAGGATACAGATACGCAGTATTTT
TRBV9,NA,TRBJ1-2,NA,CASSPRNFYGYTF,TGTGCCAGCAGCCCTCGTAACTTCTATGGCTACACCTTC
TRBV9,NA,TRBJ1-1,TRBD1,CASSGIDRGDTEAFF,TGTGCCAGCAGCGGGATAGACAGGGGCGACACTGAAGCTTTCTTT
TRBV29-1,NA,TRBJ1-5,NA,CSVVFGGQPQHF,TGCAGCGTTGTATTCGGAGGTCAGCCCCAGCATTTT
TRBV9,NA,TRBJ1-5,NA,CASSVSPEAPQHF,TGTGCCAGCAGCGTAAGTCCCGAGGCGCCCCAGCATTTT
TRBV18,NA,TRBJ2-3,NA,CKCRGSTDTQYF,TGTAAGTGTCGGGGATCCACAGATACGCAGTATTTT
TRBV11-2,few,TRBJ1-1,TRBD1,CASSSDRAFF,TGTGCCAGCAGCTCGGACAGGGCTTTCTTT
TRBV2,once,TRBJ2-7,NA,CASRKGQYEQYF,TGTGCCAGCCGGAAGGGGCAGTACGAGCAGTACTTC
TRBV5-6,NA,TRBJ2-2,NA,CASSQEPNTGELFF,TGTGCCAGCAGCCAAGAACCGAACACCGGGGAGCTGTTTTTT
TRBV6-5,NA,TRBJ1-2,TRBD1,CASTRTGGGYGYTF,TGTGCCAGCACCCGGACAGGAGGTGGATATGGCTACACCTTC
TRBV27,NA,TRBJ1-2,TRBD1,CASSTMTGREFYGYTF,TGTGCCAGCAGTACTATGACAGGGAGGGAATTCTATGGCTACACCTTC
TRBV5-6,NA,TRBJ1-5,TRBD1,CASSLVGQRNQPQHF,TGTGCCAGCAGCTTGGTGGGACAGCGCAATCAGCCCCAGCATTTT
TRBV6-4,NA,TRBJ1-6,TRBD1,CASSVDRGNSPLHF,TGTGCCAGCAGTGTAGACAGGGGGAATTCACCCCTCCACTTT
TRBV29-1,NA,TRBJ1-1,NA,CSVRAGFTEAFF,TGCAGCGTGCGTGCAGGGTTCACTGAAGCTTTCTTT
TRBV2,NA,TRBJ1-1,NA,CASRQDLNTEAFF,TGTGCCAGCAGACAGGACCTGAACACTGAAGCTTTCTTT
TRBV5-5,once,TRBJ1-1,TRBD1,CASSWGGTGAVGTEAFF,TGTGCCAGCAGCTGGGGAGGGACAGGGGCGGTGGGGACTGAAGCTTTCTTT
TRBV10-2,NA,TRBJ2-5,TRBD2,CASRRGGQETQYF,TGCGCCAGCAGGCGGGGGGGCCAAGAGACCCAGTACTTC
TRBV5-6,NA,TRBJ1-3,NA,CASSSPGRYGNTIYF,TGTGCCAGCAGTTCCCCAGGGAGGTACGGAAACACCATATATTTT
TRBV7-6,NA,TRBJ2-2,NA,CASSSTENTGELFF,TGTGCCAGCAGCTCGACAGAAAACACCGGGGAGCTGTTTTTT
TRBV5-1,NA,TRBJ1-1,TRBD1,CASSSAGTGGWTEAFF,TGCGCCAGCAGCTCCGCAGGGACAGGGGGATGGACTGAAGCTTTCTTT
TRBV6-6,few,TRBJ1-2,NA,CASSPGLDGYTF,TGTGCCAGCAGCCCGGGACTTGATGGCTACACCTTC
TRBV2,NA,TRBJ1-6,NA,CASSVSGNSPLHF,TGTGCCAGCAGTGTATCGGGTAATTCACCCCTCCACTTT
TRBV30,NA,TRBJ1-1,NA,CAGSKTVMNTEAFF,TGTGCCGGCTCAAAGACGGTTATGAACACTGAAGCTTTCTTT
TRBV6-5,NA,TRBJ1-1,NA,CASSYSEGLNTEAFF,TGTGCCAGCAGTTACTCGGAGGGATTGAACACTGAAGCTTTCTTT
TRBV6-1,NA,TRBJ2-7,NA,CASSEPGLYEQYF,TGTGCCAGCAGTGAACCAGGGCTCTACGAGCAGTACTTC
TRBV6-5,NA,TRBJ1-5,TRBD1,CASSRQGGVNQPQHF,TGTGCCAGCAGCCGCCAGGGGGGCGTCAATCAGCCCCAGCATTTT
TRBV2,NA,TRBJ1-1,NA,CASRGNTEAFF,TGTGCCAGCCGGGGGAACACTGAAGCTTTCTTT
TRBV7-2,once,TRBJ1-1,NA,CASGGQLNTEAFF,TGTGCCAGCGGCGGACAGCTGAACACTGAAGCTTTCTTT
TRBV6-5,NA,TRBJ2-1,TRBD1,CASSYKGTGTYNEQFF,TGTGCCAGCAGTTACAAGGGGACAGGGACCTACAATGAGCAGTTCTTC
TRBV21-1,NA,TRBJ1-5,NA,CASSTTGGFYSNQPQHF,TGTGCCAGCAGCACGACAGGGGGCTTTTATAGCAATCAGCCCCAGCATTTT
TRBV15,NA,TRBJ2-5,NA,CATSVGRGQETQYF,TGTGCCACCAGCGTGGGTCGGGGCCAAGAGACCCAGTACTTC
TRBV18,NA,TRBJ2-2,NA,CASSSVEGNTGELFF,TGTGCCAGCTCCTCCGTAGAGGGGAACACCGGGGAGCTGTTTTTT
TRBV5-1,NA,TRBJ1-6,NA,CASSSLSTAYNSPLHF,TGCGCCAGCAGCTCCCTCTCGACAGCCTATAATTCACCCCTCCACTTT
TRBV10-2,few,TRBJ2-5,TRBD2,CASSVSLAGVETQYF,TGCGCCAGCAGTGTCTCACTAGCGGGGGTGGAGACCCAGTACTTC
TRBV24-1,NA,TRBJ2-1,TRBD1,CATGDRTGVNEQFF,TGTGCCACCGGTGACAGGACAGGGGTGAATGAGCAGTTCTTC
TRBV7-9,NA,TRBJ1-4,NA,CASSPGIWSNEKLFF,TGTGCCAGCAGCCCCGGGATTTGGAGTAATGAAAAACTGTTTTTT
TRBV9,NA,TRBJ2-3,TRBD1,CASSSRQGALDTQYF,TGTGCCAGCAGCTCCAGACAGGGGGCCCTAGATACGCAGTATTTT
TRBV29-1,once,TRBJ2-2,TRBD1,CSGHTGVTGELFF,TGCAGCGGCCATACAGGGGTAACCGGGGAGCTGTTTTTT
TRBV29-1,NA,TRBJ1-4,TRBD1,CSDAPTPRQGSDEKLFF,TGCAGCGACGCGCCTACGCCCCGACAGGGATCGGATGAAAAACTGTTTTTT
TRBV7-9,NA,TRBJ2-3,TRBD1,CASSSLNRGDTQYF,TGTGCCAGCAGCTCGCTCAACAGGGGAGATACGCAGTATTTT
TRBV12-3/TRBV12-4,NA,TRBJ1-5,NA,CASSPQAHQPQHF,TGTGCCAGCAGTCCCCAGGCTCATCAGCCCCAGCATTTT
TRBV7-8,NA,TRBJ2-1,TRBD2,CASSFPRTSSYNGQFF,TGTGCCAGCAGCTTCCCAAGGACTAGCTCCTACAATGGGCAGTTCTTC
TRBV11-2,NA,TRBJ2-7,NA,CASSLISVNSYEQYF,TGTGCCAGCAGCTTAATTTCGGTTAACTCCTACGAGCAGTACTTC
TRBV19,NA,TRBJ1-1,NA,CASSESPGNTEAFF,TGTGCCAGTAGTGAATCACCAGGGAACACTGAAGCTTTCTTT
TRBV18,NA,TRBJ1-1,TRBD1,CASSRIGQGDTEAFF,TGTGCCAGCTCACGTATTGGACAGGGAGACACTGAAGCTTTCTTT
TRBV6-5,NA,TRBJ2-3,NA,CASSLQGTSTDTQYF,TGTGCCAGCAGTCTACAGGGGACTAGCACAGATACGCAGTATTTT
TRBV7-3,once,TRBJ1-1,NA,CASSLNYQSEAFF,TGTGCCAGCAGCTTAAATTACCAGAGTGAAGCTTTCTTT
TRBV3-1/TRBV3-2,NA,TRBJ1-3,NA,CASSQGWGYSGNTIYF,TGTGCCAGCAGCCAAGGATGGGGCTACTCTGGAAACACCATATATTTT
TRBV29-1,once,TRBJ2-1,TRBD2,CSVASGGHSYNEQFF,TGCAGCGTTGCCAGCGGGGGTCACTCCTACAATGAGCAGTTCTTC
TRBV27,NA,TRBJ2-4,TRBD2,CASSLAGVAKNIQYF,TGTGCCAGCAGTTTAGCGGGAGTAGCCAAAAACATTCAGTACTTC
TRBV7-8,NA,TRBJ2-1,NA,CASSQWQMSYNEQFF,TGTGCCAGCAGCCAATGGCAGATGTCCTACAATGAGCAGTTCTTC
TRBV6-5,NA,TRBJ1-2,NA,CASSQGLSNYGYTF,TGTGCCAGCTCGCAGGGCCTATCTAACTATGGCTACACCTTC
TRBV5-4,NA,TRBJ2-1,TRBD2,CASSLGAAGGDNEQFF,TGTGCCAGCAGCTTGGGGGCGGCGGGGGGAGACAATGAGCAGTTCTTC